This entry lists 9 T cell receptor beta chains sequenced from one sample in a study of blood T cell repertoires in COVID-19. The protocol was immunoSEQ multiplex PCR, while the TCRdb copy is restricted to in-frame clones and leaves out a portion. The repertoire has about 220,000 clones, under 90% of them found once; the top ten carry about 3.7%. Sequenced input: PBMCs or T cells enriched from blood (not recorded which). The receptors shown here come from a woman aged 55-75 years who had recovered from COVID-19.

The chain combines TRBV6-2 or TRBV6-3 with TRBJ1-2, with 8 nucleotides matching TRBD1. The CDR3 covers 15 residues. J was trimmed by 5 bases and V by 5 bases; bases with no gene match: 10. The germline V gene encodes CDR1 MNHEY and CDR2 SVGEGT. The CDR3 loop reads CASSTSQGDPYGYTF. The DNA of the CDR3 is TGTGCCAGCAGTACTTCACAGGGGGATCCTTATGGCTACACCTTC.

This clone has a handful of counts. The chain employs TRBV3-1 (or the pseudogene TRBV3-2) and TRBJ1-2; D is ambiguous. Trimming shortened V by 3 bases and J by 0 bases, and 8 bases separated the two germline ends. CDR1 and CDR2 (germline): LGHDT, YNNKEL (reference sequence). CDR3 length: 14 residues. Here the CDR3 reads CASSHRYPNYGYTF. As DNA, the CDR3 is TGTGCCAGCAGCCATAGATACCCTAACTATGGCTACACCTTC.

This chain links TRBV29-1 with TRBJ1-3; D is perhaps TRBD1 (5 bases). This CDR3 has 14 amino acids. Deletions cut 0 bases from V and 5 bases from J, with 11 bases between. Germline CDR1 and CDR2: SQVTM and ANQGSEA. CDR3 in DNA: TGCAGCGTTGAAGATCGGTCAGGGCGAAACACCATATATTTT. As protein: CSVEDRSGRNTIYF. Together with reference TRBV29-1 and TRBJ1-3, the CDR3 gives the full variable domain: SAVISQKPSRDICQRGTSLTIQCQVDSQVTMMFWYRQQPGQSLTLIATANQGSEATYESGFVIDKFPISRPNLTFSTLTVSNMSPEDSSIYLCSVEDRSGRNTIYFGEGSWLTVV.

DNA of the CDR3: TGTGCCAGCAGCTTGGAGGGGGCGTTCACTGAAGCTTTCTTT. Translating it yields CASSLEGAFTEAFF. This chain joins TRBV5-4 and TRBJ1-1; 7 positions match TRBD1. This CDR3 is 14 amino acids long. Germline loops: CDR1 SGHNT, CDR2 YYREEE (reference sequence). The trim removed 0 bases at V and 4 bases at J, leaving 3 bases unmatched.

The chain couples TRBV19 to TRBJ1-6; TRBD1 aligns across 8 bases. Losses at the gene ends were 3 bases for V and 7 bases for J; bases not matched to a gene: 5. CDR1 is LNHDA and CDR2 is SQIVND in the germline V gene (reference sequence). This CDR3 is 15 amino acids long. CDR3 region: CASSIQDRGNSPLHF. CDR3 DNA sequence: TGTGCCAGTAGTATTCAAGACAGGGGAAATTCACCCCTCCACTTT.

The genes are TRBV4-3 and TRBJ2-1; possible D gene TRBD2, 5 bases. The V and J ends lost 2 bases and 6 bases respectively, with 11 bases between them. The CDR3 covers 14 residues. Germline V lookup: CDR1 LGHNA, CDR2 YSLEER. CDR3 residues: CASSQYPAGNEQFF. CDR3 DNA: TGCGCCAGCAGCCAATACCCGGCGGGCAATGAGCAGTTCTTC.

The chain combines TRBV6-2 or TRBV6-3 with TRBJ1-3, with D unresolved. The V end lost 0 bases, the J end lost 3 bases, and 18 bases lay between the germline ends. The V gene's germline CDR1 is MNHEY and CDR2 SVGEGT. CDR3 length: 18 residues. The CDR3 coding sequence is TGTGCCAGCAGTTACTCGACACTCGAAGTCTCGTTTGGAAACACCATATATTTT. Amino acids: CASSYSTLEVSFGNTIYF.

The rearrangement joins TRBV4-2 to TRBJ1-2; a weak D match, TRBD1 (5 bases). There are 15 residues in the CDR3. The V end was cut by 4 bases, the J end by 3 bases, with 15 bases between. Germline V CDR1 and CDR2: LGHNA, YNFKEQ. The CDR3 DNA sequence: TGTGCCAGCAGCCCCGAGGAGGGGTATGACTATGGCTACACCTTC. As protein: CASSPEEGYDYGYTF.

The gene calls are TRBV7-8 and TRBJ1-3; TRBD1 aligns across 10 bases. The trim removed 5 bases at V and 4 bases at J, leaving 17 bases unmatched. Looked up from germline, CDR1 is SGHVS and CDR2 is FQNEAQ. The CDR3 consists of 19 residues. CDR3 nucleotides: TGTGCCAGCAGCCCGGTCCCCGGGACAGGGGCATTTTCAGGAAACACCATATATTTT. It codes for CASSPVPGTGAFSGNTIYF.